This T cell receptor (beta chain) was documented in a study of beta chain features in type 1 diabetes. Study results and caveats: TCRB CDR3s from Type 1 diabetes patients were moderately but significantly shorter in all four CD4+ subsets.

Isolated RNA was reverse transcribed in full, so expressed TCRB transcripts were sequenced. Repertoires were generated with immunoSEQ multiplex PCR, while TCRdb's copy carries only in-frame clones and drops some. This table holds about 320,000 clones, 12% to 15% found once. The length of the CDR3 is 15 residues. Trimming took 4 bases from V and 0 from J; bases not matched to a gene: 5. Germline V gene lookup returns CDR1 MDHEN and CDR2 SYDVKM. This clone came up many times. The antigen is undetermined. The sample taken for sequencing was central memory CD4+ T cells from blood. The chain employs TRBV28 and TRBJ2-5; 7 bases fit TRBD1. The origin of this receptor is a man aged 25-45 years in good health. The CDR3 is CASSSRTGYQETQYF. CDR3 coding DNA: TGTGCCAGCAGTTCTCGGACAGGCTACCAAGAGACCCAGTACTTC.